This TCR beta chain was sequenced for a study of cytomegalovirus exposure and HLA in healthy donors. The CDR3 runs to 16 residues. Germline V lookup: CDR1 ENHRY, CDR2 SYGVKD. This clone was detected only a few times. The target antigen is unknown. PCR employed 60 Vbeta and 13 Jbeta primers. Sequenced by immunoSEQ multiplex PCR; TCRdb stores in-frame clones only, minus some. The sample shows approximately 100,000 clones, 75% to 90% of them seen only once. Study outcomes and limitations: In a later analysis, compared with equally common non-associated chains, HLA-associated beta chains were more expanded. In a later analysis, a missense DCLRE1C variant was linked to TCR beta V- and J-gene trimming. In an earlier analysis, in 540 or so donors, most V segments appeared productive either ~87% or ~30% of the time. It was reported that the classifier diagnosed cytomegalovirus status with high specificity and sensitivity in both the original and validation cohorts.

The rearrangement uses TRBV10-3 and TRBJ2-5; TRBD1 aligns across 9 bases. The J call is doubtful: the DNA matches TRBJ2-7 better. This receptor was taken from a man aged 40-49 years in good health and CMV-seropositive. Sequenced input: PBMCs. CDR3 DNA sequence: TGTGCCATCAGTGAGGGACAGGGGTTTTTGCCCTACGAGCAGTACTTC. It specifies CAISEGQGFLPYEQYF.